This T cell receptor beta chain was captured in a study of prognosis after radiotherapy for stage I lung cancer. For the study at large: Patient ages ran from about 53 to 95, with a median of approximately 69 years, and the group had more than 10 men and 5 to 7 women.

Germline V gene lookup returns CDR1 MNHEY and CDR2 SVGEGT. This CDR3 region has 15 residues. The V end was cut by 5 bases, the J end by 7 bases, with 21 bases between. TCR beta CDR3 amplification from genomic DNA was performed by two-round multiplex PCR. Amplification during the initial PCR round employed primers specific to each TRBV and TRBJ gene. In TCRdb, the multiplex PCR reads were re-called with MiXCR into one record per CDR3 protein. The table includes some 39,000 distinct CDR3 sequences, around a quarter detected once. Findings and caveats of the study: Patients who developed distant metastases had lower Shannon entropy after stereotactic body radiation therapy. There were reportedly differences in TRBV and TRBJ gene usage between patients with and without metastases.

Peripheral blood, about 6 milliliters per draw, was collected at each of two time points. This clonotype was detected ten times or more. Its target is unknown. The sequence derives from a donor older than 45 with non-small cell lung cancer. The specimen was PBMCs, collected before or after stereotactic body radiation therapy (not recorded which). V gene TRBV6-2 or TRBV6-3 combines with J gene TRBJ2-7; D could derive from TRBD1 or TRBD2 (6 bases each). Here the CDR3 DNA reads TGTGCCAGCAGTGAGCCCTCGGACAGACTAGTGGAGCAGTACTTC. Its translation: CASSEPSDRLVEQYF.